This T cell receptor beta chain was obtained from a study of radiotherapy plus CTLA-4 blockade in lung cancer. Germline-derived CDR1 and CDR2 are LNHNV and YYDKDF (reference sequence). V was shortened by 0 bases and J by 2 bases, with 19 bases between the two germline ends. The CDR3 totals 18 residues. Clones were read by immunoSEQ multiplex PCR, and TCRdb kept only the in-frame ones, dropping some. Among over 85,000 clones listed, around 88% were seen once. The TCR comes from a human donor with non-small cell lung cancer that progressed on radiotherapy plus ipilimumab. This sequence joins TRBV15 and TRBJ1-2; D gene uncertain. Sequences were derived from peripheral blood, sampled from a patient treated with radiotherapy plus ipilimumab. The CDR3 nucleotides read TGTGCCACCAGCAGAGAAGTAAAGGCCCCAAAGGAAAACTATGGCTACACCTTC. Encoded protein: CATSREVKAPKENYGYTF.